This T cell receptor beta chain was captured by sequencing in a study of T-cell memory formation after mild COVID-19. Regarding the study as a whole: There was a balanced CD4/CD8 profile in clones contracting day 15 to 85, and later expanders leaned CD4+. Second-wave clones with a day 37 peak had unconfirmed SARS-CoV-2 specificity. Those CD4+ clones that contracted were mainly in CM and EM (CD8+ ones in EMRA).

It was 5'RACE with constant-segment primers that produced the TCR alpha and TCR beta cDNA libraries, which carried sample barcodes and UMIs. TCRdb analysed the 5' RACE reads with MiXCR anew, one entry per CDR3 protein. The table shows about 210,000 distinct CDR3 sequences, with roughly a tenth occurring only once. Germline lookup yields CDR1 LNHDA and CDR2 SQIVND (reference sequence). V lost 5 bases, J lost 3 bases, and 10 bases lay in between. The CDR3 runs to 14 residues. This clonotype has just a few counts. The target antigen is unknown. This sequence joins TRBV19 and TRBJ2-2; possibly TRBD1 for D (5 bases). The receptor was isolated from a young man who had mild COVID-19 (a few samples of this study predate the infection). Cell type and time point are not known. The specimen sequenced was PBMCs or a T cell subset sorted from them (not recorded which). CDR3 loop: CASSAGSYTGELFF. CDR3 DNA sequence: TGTGCCAGTAGTGCAGGGTCGTACACCGGGGAGCTGTTTTTT.